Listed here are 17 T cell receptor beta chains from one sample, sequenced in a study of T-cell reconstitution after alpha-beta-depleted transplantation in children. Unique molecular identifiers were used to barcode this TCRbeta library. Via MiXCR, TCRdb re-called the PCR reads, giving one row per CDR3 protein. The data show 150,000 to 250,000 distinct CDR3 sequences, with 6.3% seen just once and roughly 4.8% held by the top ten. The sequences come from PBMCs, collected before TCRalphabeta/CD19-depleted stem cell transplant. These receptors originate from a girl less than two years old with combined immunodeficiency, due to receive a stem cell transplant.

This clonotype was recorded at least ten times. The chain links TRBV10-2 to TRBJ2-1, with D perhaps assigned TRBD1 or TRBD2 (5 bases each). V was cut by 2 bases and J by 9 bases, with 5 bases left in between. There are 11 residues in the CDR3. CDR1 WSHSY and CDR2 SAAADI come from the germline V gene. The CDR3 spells CASSEGTEQFF. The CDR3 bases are TGCGCCAGCAGTGAGGGGACTGAGCAGTTCTTC.

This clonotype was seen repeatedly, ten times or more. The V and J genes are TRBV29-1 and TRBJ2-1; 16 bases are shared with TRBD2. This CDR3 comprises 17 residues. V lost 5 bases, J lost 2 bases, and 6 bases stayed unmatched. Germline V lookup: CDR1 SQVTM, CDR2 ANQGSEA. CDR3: CSVTGLAGGITYNEQFF. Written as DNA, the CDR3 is TGCAGCGTTACGGGACTAGCGGGGGGGATCACCTACAATGAGCAGTTCTTC.

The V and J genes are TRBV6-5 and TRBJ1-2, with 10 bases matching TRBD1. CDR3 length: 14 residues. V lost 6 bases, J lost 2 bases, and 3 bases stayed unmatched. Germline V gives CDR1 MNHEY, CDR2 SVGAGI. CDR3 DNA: TGTGCCAGCAGACCGGGACAGGGGAACTATGGCTACACCTTC. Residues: CASRPGQGNYGYTF.

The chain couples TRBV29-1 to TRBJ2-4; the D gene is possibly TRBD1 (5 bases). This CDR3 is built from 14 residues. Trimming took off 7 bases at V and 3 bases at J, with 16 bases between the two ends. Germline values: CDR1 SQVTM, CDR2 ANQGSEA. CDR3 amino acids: CSGWGSDGKNIQYF. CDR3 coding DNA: TGCAGCGGATGGGGCTCTGATGGCAAAAACATTCAGTACTTC. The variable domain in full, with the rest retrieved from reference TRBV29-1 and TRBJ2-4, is SAVISQKPSRDICQRGTSLTIQCQVDSQVTMMFWYRQQPGQSLTLIATANQGSEATYESGFVIDKFPISRPNLTFSTLTVSNMSPEDSSIYLCSGWGSDGKNIQYFGAGTRLSVL.

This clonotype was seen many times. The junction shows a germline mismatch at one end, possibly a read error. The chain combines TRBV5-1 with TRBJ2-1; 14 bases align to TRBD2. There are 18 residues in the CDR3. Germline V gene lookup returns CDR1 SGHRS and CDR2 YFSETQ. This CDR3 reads CASSLGLAGVLLYSEQFF. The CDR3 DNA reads TGCGCCAGCAGCCTGGGACTAGCGGGGGTGCTCCTCTACAGTGAGCAGTTCTTC.

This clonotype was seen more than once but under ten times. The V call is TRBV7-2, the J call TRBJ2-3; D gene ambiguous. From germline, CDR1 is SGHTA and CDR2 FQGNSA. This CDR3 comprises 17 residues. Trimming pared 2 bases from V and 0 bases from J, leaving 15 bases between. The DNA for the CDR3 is TGTGCCAGCAGCTTAATGGTTTTGAAGACTAGCACAGATACGCAGTATTTT. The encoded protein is CASSLMVLKTSTDTQYF.

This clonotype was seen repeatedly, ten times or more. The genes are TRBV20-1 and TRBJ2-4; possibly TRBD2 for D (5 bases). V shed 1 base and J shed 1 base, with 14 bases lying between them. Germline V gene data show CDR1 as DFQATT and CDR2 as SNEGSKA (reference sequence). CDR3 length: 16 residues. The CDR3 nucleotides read TGCAGTGCTAGAGTGGAAGTTACGGGGGCCAAAAACATTCAGTACTTC. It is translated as CSARVEVTGAKNIQYF.

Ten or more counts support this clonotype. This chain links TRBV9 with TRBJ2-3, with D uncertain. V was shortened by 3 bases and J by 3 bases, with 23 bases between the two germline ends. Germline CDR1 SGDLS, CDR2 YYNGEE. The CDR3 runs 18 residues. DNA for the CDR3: TGTGCCAGCAGCGCCAGTAATGGGGTCCTAACCCTTACAGATACGCAGTATTTT. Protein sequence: CASSASNGVLTLTDTQYF. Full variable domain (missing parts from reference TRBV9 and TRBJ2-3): DSGVTQTPKHLITATGQRVTLRCSPRSGDLSVYWYQQSLDQGLQFLIQYYNGEERAKGNILERFSAQQFPDLHSELNLSSLELGDSALYFCASSASNGVLTLTDTQYFGPGTRLTVL.

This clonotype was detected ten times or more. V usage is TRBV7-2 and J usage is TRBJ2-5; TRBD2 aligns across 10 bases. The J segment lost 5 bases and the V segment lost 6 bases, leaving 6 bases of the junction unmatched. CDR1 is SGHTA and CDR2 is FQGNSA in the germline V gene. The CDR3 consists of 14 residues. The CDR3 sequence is CASRRPGLAETQYF. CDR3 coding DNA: TGTGCCAGCAGGCGCCCGGGACTAGCGGAGACCCAGTACTTC.

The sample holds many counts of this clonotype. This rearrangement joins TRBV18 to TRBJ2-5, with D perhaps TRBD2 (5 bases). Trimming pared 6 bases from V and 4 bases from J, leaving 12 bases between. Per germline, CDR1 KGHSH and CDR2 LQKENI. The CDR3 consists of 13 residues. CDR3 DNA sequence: TGTGCCAGCTCTCCGGACTCGGGAGAGACCCAGTACTTC. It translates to CASSPDSGETQYF.

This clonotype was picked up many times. Here the CDR3 DNA reads TGTGCCAGCAGTGGATCCTGGAACAATGAGCAGTTCTTC. The encoded protein is CASSGSWNNEQFF. This chain uses TRBV25-1 with TRBJ2-1, with D unresolved. CDR3 length: 13 amino acids. In germline, CDR1 is MGHDK, CDR2 SYGVNS. V lost 4 bases and J lost 5, with 9 bases in between.

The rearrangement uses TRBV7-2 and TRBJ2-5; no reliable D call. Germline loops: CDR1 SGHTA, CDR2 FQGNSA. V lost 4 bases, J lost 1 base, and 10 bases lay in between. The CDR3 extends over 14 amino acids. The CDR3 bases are TGTGCCAGCAGCTCCAGACGTGTCCAAGAGACCCAGTACTTC. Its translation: CASSSRRVQETQYF.

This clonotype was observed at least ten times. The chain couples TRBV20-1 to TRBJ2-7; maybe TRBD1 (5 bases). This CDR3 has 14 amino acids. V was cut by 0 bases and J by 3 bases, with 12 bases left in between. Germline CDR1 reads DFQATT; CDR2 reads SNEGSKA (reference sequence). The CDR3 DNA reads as TGCAGTGCTAGAGAGGCAGGGCTGGGCTACGAGCAGTACTTC. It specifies CSAREAGLGYEQYF.

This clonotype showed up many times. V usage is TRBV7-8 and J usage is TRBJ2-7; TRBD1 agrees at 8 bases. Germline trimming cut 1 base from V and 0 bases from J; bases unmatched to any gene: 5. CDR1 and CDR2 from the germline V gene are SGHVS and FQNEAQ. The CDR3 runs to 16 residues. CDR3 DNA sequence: TGTGCCAGCAGCTTAGGTGCGGGACAGGCCTCCTACGAGCAGTACTTC. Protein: CASSLGAGQASYEQYF.

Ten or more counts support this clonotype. As DNA, the CDR3 is TGCAGCGTTGAGGCGGACTACAATGAGCAGTTCTTC. Protein product: CSVEADYNEQFF. The rearrangement joins TRBV29-1 to TRBJ2-1; D gene uncertain. Germline V gene data show CDR1 as SQVTM and CDR2 as ANQGSEA. V lost 3 bases, J lost 3 bases, and 6 bases lay in between. CDR3 length: 12 residues.

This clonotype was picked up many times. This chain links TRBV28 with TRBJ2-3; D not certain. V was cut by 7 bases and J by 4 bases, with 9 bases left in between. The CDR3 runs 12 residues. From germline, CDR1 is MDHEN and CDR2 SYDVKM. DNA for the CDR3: TGTGCCAGCACATCCGCATCAGATACGCAGTATTTT. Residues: CASTSASDTQYF. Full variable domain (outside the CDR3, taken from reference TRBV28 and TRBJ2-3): DVKVTQSSRYLVKRTGEKVFLECVQDMDHENMFWYRQDPGLGLRLIYFSYDVKMKEKGDIPEGYSVSREKKERFSLILESASTNQTSMYLCASTSASDTQYFGPGTRLTVL.

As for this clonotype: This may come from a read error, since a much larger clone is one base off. The CDR3 nucleotides read TGTACCAGCAGTTTAAAGCTTGGCAGACTAGCGGGGAGCTGGGAGCAGTTCTTC. Its protein is CTSSLKLGRLAGSWEQFF. The chain links TRBV12-3 or TRBV12-4 to TRBJ2-1, with TRBD2 identical over 11 bases. This CDR3 region has 18 residues.